Reported below is one TCR beta chain. Its antigen is unknown. The donors were healthy bone marrow donors. The sample originates from a study of cytomegalovirus exposure and HLA in healthy donors. The study, taken as a whole, reports: Cytomegalovirus status, reportedly, was diagnosed with high specificity and sensitivity by the classifier. Most TCR sequences were seen very rarely across donors, but some public TCRs occurred in many.

The CDR3 covers 15 residues. The V segment lost 3 bases and the J segment 2 bases; nucleotides outside the gene matches: 5. Germline CDR1 and CDR2: SNHLY and FYNNEI. The study ran its PCR with 60 Vbeta and 13 Jbeta primers. Only in-frame clones appear in the TCRdb table, and some are missing; sequencing was by immunoSEQ multiplex PCR. The sample contains over 50,000 clones, around 85% of which appear only once. This TCR was sampled from a middle-aged man in good health and CMV-seronegative. The sample was PBMCs. This chain connects TRBV2 to TRBJ2-5; 8 bases are shared with TRBD2. CDR3 residues: CASSEVAGGQETQYF. CDR3 coding DNA: TGTGCCAGCAGTGAGGTGGCGGGGGGTCAAGAGACCCAGTACTTC. Full variable domain (remainder filled in from reference TRBV2 and TRBJ2-5): EPEVTQTPSHQVTQMGQEVILRCVPISNHLYFYWYRQILGQKVEFLVSFYNNEISEKSEIFDDQFSVERPDGSNFTLKIRSTKLEDSAMYFCASSEVAGGQETQYFGPGTRLLVL.